These T cell receptor beta chains were read from a single sample in a study of T cell clones after liver transplantation. The method was immunoSEQ multiplex PCR; TCRdb's version includes in-frame clones alone and lacks a portion of them. Among about 45,000 clones listed, more than 70% were seen once. The starting material was CD4+ T cells from blood, obtained 24 months after liver transplant. The receptor source for this set is a human patient who received a liver transplant. Some T cells may arise from the graft donor. Both conserved end residues are part of each CDR3. A D gene is named only where the DNA matches it firmly. Rows may omit the clone size; those that give it use once, few, many or a size class.

cdr3_aa	cdr3_nt	clone_size	d_call	v_call	j_call
CASSRVETQYF	TGTGCCAGCAGCCGGGTGGAGACCCAGTACTTC	NA	NA	TRBV7-2	TRBJ2-5
CASSPGDRGNYGYTF	TGCGCCAGCAGCCCAGGGGACAGGGGTAACTATGGCTACACCTTC	NA	TRBD1	TRBV5-1	TRBJ1-2
CASTGTANTGELFF	TGCGCCAGCACCGGGACAGCGAACACCGGGGAGCTGTTTTTT	NA	TRBD1	TRBV5-1	TRBJ2-2
CASSLAPSSRQNTGELFF	TGCGCCAGCAGCTTGGCCCCTTCAAGTAGACAGAACACCGGGGAGCTGTTTTTT	NA	NA	TRBV5-1	TRBJ2-2
CASRCSGRDGTYNEQFF	TGTGCCAGCAGATGTAGCGGGAGGGATGGGACCTACAATGAGCAGTTCTTC	few	NA	TRBV21-1	TRBJ2-1
CASSPFGTSGGDTQYF	TGTGCCAGCTCACCCTTTGGGACTAGCGGGGGTGATACGCAGTATTTT	NA	TRBD2	TRBV18	TRBJ2-3
CASSLGGGEYGYTF	TGTGCCAGCAGCTTGGGCGGAGGGGAGTATGGCTACACCTTC	NA	NA	TRBV7-6	TRBJ1-2
CASVPGAASTDTQYF	TGCGCCAGCGTCCCTGGGGCGGCTAGCACAGATACGCAGTATTTT	NA	NA	TRBV5-1	TRBJ2-3
CASSSRQDSYEQYF	TGTGCCAGCAGCTCTAGACAGGACTCCTACGAGCAGTACTTC	NA	NA	TRBV11-2	TRBJ2-7
CASSVATGNQETQYF	TGTGCCAGCAGCGTAGCAACGGGAAACCAAGAGACCCAGTACTTC	NA	NA	TRBV9	TRBJ2-5
CASSLDRGTEAFF	TGCGCCAGCAGCTTAGACAGGGGCACTGAAGCTTTCTTT	NA	TRBD1	TRBV5-1	TRBJ1-1
CASSLAVSPIFYEQYF	TGTGCCAGCAGCTTGGCCGTTTCCCCAATCTTCTACGAGCAGTACTTC	NA	NA	TRBV5-6	TRBJ2-7
CASSLTPRFGTDTQYF	TGTGCCAGCAGTCTGACCCCCAGATTCGGCACAGATACGCAGTATTTT	NA	NA	TRBV25-1	TRBJ2-3
CASSLIGEGYEQYF	TGCGCCAGCAGCTTGATTGGGGAGGGCTACGAGCAGTACTTC	NA	TRBD2	TRBV5-1	TRBJ2-7
CASSARGDTEAFF	TGTGCCAGCAGTGCGAGAGGGGACACTGAAGCTTTCTTT	NA	NA	TRBV2	TRBJ1-1
CASSPPGLRGEQYF	TGTGCCAGCAGCCCTCCGGGCCTTAGAGGGGAGCAGTACTTC	NA	NA	TRBV7-9	TRBJ2-7
CASSLGQGRNTIYF	TGTGCCAGCAGCTTAGGACAGGGACGGAACACCATATATTTT	NA	TRBD1	TRBV7-2	TRBJ1-3
CASSFRRQGAGELFF	TGTGCCAGCAGTTTTAGGAGACAGGGGGCCGGGGAGCTGTTTTTT	NA	TRBD1	TRBV28	TRBJ2-2
CASSQDLVRTGELFF	TGTGCCAGCAGCCAAGATCTTGTCCGCACCGGGGAGCTGTTTTTT	once	NA	TRBV14	TRBJ2-2
CASTRGGPGELFF	TGTGCCAGCACCCGGGGGGGCCCCGGGGAGCTGTTTTTT	NA	TRBD2	TRBV7-3	TRBJ2-2
CASSLEAYTEAFF	TGTGCCAGCAGCTTAGAGGCCTACACTGAAGCTTTCTTT	NA	NA	TRBV7-9	TRBJ1-1
CSVDNPGLSNEQFF	TGCAGCGTCGACAATCCGGGACTGTCTAATGAGCAGTTCTTC	NA	NA	TRBV29-1	TRBJ2-1
CAWSRVSPNTEAFF	TGTGCCTGGAGTAGGGTCTCCCCAAACACTGAAGCTTTCTTT	NA	NA	TRBV30	TRBJ1-1
CASSPHGGTEAFF	TGTGCCAGCAGCCCCCACGGAGGAACTGAAGCTTTCTTT	NA	NA	TRBV9	TRBJ1-1
CASSSGQGVKANYGYTF	TGCGCCAGCAGCTCGGGACAGGGGGTTAAAGCTAACTATGGCTACACCTTC	NA	TRBD1	TRBV5-1	TRBJ1-2
CASSVEGGNTIYF	TGTGCCAGCAGCGTAGAGGGAGGGAACACCATATATTTT	NA	NA	TRBV9	TRBJ1-3
CASSLLQGGNTEAFF	TGCGCCAGCAGCTTGCTACAGGGGGGGAACACTGAAGCTTTCTTT	few	TRBD1	TRBV5-1	TRBJ1-1
CASSPRGQGAYEQYF	TGCGCCAGCAGCCCGAGGGGACAGGGGGCCTACGAGCAGTACTTC	NA	TRBD1	TRBV5-1	TRBJ2-7
CSARLGAEQYF	TGCAGTGCTAGATTAGGGGCGGAGCAGTACTTC	NA	NA	TRBV20-1	TRBJ2-7
CASSILPGVNYEQYF	TGTGCCAGTAGTATCCTCCCCGGAGTAAACTACGAGCAGTACTTC	NA	NA	TRBV19	TRBJ2-7
CASSYDGADQPQHF	TGTGCCAGCAGTTACGACGGGGCAGATCAGCCCCAGCATTTT	NA	NA	TRBV6-5	TRBJ1-5
CASSQVPGTNTIYF	TGCGCCAGCAGCCAAGTTCCGGGGACGAACACCATATATTTT	NA	NA	TRBV4-3	TRBJ1-3
CASSPPSYPSPLHF	TGTGCCAGTAGTCCCCCCAGTTACCCTTCACCCCTCCACTTT	NA	NA	TRBV19	TRBJ1-6
CASSFATSGETQYF	TGCGCCAGCAGCTTCGCCACTAGCGGGGAGACCCAGTACTTC	once	TRBD2	TRBV5-1	TRBJ2-5
CASSQEQGFYGYTF	TGCGCCAGCAGCCAAGAACAGGGGTTCTATGGCTACACCTTC	NA	TRBD1	TRBV4-1	TRBJ1-2
CASTLTAEAFF	TGTGCCAGCACCTTGACAGCTGAAGCTTTCTTT	once	NA	TRBV6-1	TRBJ1-1
CASSLSGYGYTF	TGTGCCAGCAGCTTGTCAGGATATGGCTACACCTTC	NA	NA	TRBV5-6	TRBJ1-2
CASSDQGGYGYTF	TGCGCCAGCAGCGACCAGGGGGGATATGGCTACACCTTC	once	TRBD1	TRBV5-1	TRBJ1-2
CAIGTRNTIYF	TGTGCCATCGGTACACGGAACACCATATATTTT	NA	NA	TRBV2	TRBJ1-3
CASSQYDRNTEAFF	TGTGCCAGCTCTCAATATGACAGGAACACTGAAGCTTTCTTT	NA	NA	TRBV18	TRBJ1-1
CASSPQRTGGNEQFF	TGTGCCAGCTCACCACAGCGGACAGGGGGGAATGAGCAGTTCTTC	NA	TRBD1	TRBV18	TRBJ2-1
CASTQEGRANQPQHF	TGTGCCAGCACCCAGGAGGGGCGGGCCAATCAGCCCCAGCATTTT	NA	NA	TRBV7-2	TRBJ1-5